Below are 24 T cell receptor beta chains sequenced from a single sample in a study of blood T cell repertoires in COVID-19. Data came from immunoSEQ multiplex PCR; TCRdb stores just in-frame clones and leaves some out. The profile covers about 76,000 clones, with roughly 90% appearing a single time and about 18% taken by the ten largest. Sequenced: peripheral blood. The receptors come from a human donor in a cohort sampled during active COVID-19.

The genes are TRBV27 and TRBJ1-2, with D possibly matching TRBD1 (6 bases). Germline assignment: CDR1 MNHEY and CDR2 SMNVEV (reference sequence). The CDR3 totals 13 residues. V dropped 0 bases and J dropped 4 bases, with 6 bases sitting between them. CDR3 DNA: TGTGCCAGCAGTTTATCGACAGGCTATGGCTACACCTTC. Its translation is CASSLSTGYGYTF.

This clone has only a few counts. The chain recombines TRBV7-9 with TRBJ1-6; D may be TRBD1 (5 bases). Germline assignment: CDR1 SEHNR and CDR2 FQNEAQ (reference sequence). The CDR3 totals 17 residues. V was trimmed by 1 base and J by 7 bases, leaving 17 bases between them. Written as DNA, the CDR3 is TGTGCCAGCAGCTTAGAAAGGGCGGCCAGGGCGAATTCACCCCTCCACTTT. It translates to CASSLERAARANSPLHF. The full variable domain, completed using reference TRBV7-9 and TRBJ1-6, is DTGVSQNPRHKITKRGQNVTFRCDPISEHNRLYWYRQTLGQGPEFLTYFQNEAQLEKSRLLSDRFSAERPKGSFSTLEIQRTEQGDSAMYLCASSLERAARANSPLHFGNGTRLTVT.

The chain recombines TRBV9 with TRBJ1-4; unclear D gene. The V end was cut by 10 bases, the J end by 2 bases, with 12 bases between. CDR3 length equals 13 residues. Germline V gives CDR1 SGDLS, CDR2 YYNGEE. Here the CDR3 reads CAAEAATNEKLFF. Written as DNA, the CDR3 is TGTGCCGCCGAGGCCGCGACTAATGAAAAACTGTTTTTT.

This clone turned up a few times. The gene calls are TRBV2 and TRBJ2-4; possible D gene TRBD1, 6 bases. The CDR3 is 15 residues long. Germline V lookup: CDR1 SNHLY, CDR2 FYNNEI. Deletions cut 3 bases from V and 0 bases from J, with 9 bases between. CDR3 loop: CASSESGVAKNIQYF. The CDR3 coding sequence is TGTGCCAGCAGTGAGTCAGGGGTAGCCAAAAACATTCAGTACTTC.

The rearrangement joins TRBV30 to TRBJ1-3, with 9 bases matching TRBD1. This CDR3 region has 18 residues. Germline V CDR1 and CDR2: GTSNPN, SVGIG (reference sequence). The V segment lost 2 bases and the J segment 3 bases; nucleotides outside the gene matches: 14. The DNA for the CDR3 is TGTGCCTGGAGTATTACTAGGGACAGGGTTTTTCGTGGAAACACCATATATTTT. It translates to CAWSITRDRVFRGNTIYF.

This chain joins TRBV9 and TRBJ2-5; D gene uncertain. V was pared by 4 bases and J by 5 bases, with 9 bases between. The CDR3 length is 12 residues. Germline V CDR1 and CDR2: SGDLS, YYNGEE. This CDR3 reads CASSPGGETQYF. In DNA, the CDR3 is TGTGCCAGCAGCCCGGGTGGGGAGACCCAGTACTTC.

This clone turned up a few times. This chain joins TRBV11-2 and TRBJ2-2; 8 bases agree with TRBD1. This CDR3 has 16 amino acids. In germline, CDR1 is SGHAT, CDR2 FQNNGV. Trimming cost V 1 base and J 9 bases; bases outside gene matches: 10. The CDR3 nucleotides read TGTGCCAGCAGCTTAGCCAAGGGACAGGCCCTGAGGGAGCTGTTTTTT. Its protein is CASSLAKGQALRELFF.

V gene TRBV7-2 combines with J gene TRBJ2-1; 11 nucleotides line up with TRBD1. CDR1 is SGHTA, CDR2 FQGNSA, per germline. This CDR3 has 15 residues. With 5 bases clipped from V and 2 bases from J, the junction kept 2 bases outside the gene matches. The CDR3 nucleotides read TGTGCCAGCAGCGGGGGACAGGGGGCCTACAATGAGCAGTTCTTC. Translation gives CASSGGQGAYNEQFF.

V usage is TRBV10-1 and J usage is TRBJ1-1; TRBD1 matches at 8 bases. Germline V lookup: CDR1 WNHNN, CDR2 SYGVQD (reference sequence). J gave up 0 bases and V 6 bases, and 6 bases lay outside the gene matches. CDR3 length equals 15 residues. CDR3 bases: TGCGCCAGCAGGCCCGGGACAGGTATGAACACTGAAGCTTTCTTT. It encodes CASRPGTGMNTEAFF.

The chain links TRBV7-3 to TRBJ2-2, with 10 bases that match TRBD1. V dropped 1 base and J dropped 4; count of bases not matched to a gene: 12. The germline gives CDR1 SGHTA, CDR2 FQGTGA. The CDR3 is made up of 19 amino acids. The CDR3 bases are TGTGCCAGCAGCTTAAATTGGAGGGCCGGACAGGGGGGCACCGGGGAGCTGTTTTTT. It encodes CASSLNWRAGQGGTGELFF.

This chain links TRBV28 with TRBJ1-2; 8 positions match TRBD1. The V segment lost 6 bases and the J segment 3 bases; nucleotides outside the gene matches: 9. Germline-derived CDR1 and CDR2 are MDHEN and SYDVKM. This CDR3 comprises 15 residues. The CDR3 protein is CASRTTGTGDYGYTF. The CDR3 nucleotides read TGTGCCAGCAGGACCACCGGGACAGGCGACTATGGCTACACCTTC.

This CDR3 is CASSSGGAGNSPLHF. The CDR3 coding sequence is TGTGCCAGCAGCTCCGGGGGGGCAGGCAATTCACCCCTCCACTTT. The chain couples TRBV9 to TRBJ1-6; tentatively, D is TRBD1 (6 bases). With 4 bases removed from V and 7 bases from J, the gap between germline ends came to 15 bases. The CDR3 runs to 15 residues. Germline V lookup: CDR1 SGDLS, CDR2 YYNGEE.

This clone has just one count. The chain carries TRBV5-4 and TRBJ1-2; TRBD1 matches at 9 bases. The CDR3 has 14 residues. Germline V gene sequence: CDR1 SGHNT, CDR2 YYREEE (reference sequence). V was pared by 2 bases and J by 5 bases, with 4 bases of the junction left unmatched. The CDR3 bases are TGTGCCAGCAGCTTTGGACAGGGGTCATATGGCTACACCTTC. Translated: CASSFGQGSYGYTF.

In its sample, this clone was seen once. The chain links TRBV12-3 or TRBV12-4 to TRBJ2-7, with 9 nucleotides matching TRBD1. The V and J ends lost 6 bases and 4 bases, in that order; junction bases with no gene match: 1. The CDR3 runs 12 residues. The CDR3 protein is CASSDRGYEQYF. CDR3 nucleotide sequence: TGTGCCAGCAGCGACAGGGGGTACGAGCAGTACTTC.

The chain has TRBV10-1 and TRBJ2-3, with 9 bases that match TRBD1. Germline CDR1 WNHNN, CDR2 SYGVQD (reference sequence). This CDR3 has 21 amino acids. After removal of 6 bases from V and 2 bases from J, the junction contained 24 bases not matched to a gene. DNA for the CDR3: TGCGCCAGCAGATGCTTAAGACTCACCGGGACAGGGAATATAAACACAGATACGCAGTATTTT. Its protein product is CASRCLRLTGTGNINTDTQYF.

CDR3 sequence: CASSLGTHRNTIYF. The CDR3, as DNA: TGTGCCAGCAGTTTAGGGACACACCGAAACACCATATATTTT. The chain recombines TRBV28 with TRBJ1-3, with D possibly matching TRBD1 (6 bases). The V gene lost 2 bases and the J gene lost 5 bases, with 10 bases spanning the gap. Germline V CDR1 and CDR2: MDHEN, SYDVKM. The CDR3 loop spans 14 amino acids.

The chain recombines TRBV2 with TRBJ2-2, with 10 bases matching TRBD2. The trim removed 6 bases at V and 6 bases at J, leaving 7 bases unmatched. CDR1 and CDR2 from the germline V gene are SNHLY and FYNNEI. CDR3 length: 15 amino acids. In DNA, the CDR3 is TGTGCCAGCAGGTCTAGCGGGAGTGGGGCCGGGGAGCTGTTTTTT. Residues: CASRSSGSGAGELFF. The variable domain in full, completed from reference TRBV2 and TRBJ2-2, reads EPEVTQTPSHQVTQMGQEVILRCVPISNHLYFYWYRQILGQKVEFLVSFYNNEISEKSEIFDDQFSVERPDGSNFTLKIRSTKLEDSAMYFCASRSSGSGAGELFFGEGSRLTVL.

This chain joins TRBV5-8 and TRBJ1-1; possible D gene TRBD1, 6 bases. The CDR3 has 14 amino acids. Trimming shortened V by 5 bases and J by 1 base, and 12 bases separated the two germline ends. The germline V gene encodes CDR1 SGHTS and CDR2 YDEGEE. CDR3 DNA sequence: TGTGCCAGCAGTTTCAGGGGAACGAACACTGAAGCTTTCTTT. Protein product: CASSFRGTNTEAFF.

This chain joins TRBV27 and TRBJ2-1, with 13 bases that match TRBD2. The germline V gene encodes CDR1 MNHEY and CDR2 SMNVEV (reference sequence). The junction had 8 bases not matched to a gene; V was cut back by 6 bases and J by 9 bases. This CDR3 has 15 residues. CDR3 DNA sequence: TGTGCCAGCAGACCTGGACTAGCGGGAGCTGGTGAGCAGTTCTTC. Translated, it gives CASRPGLAGAGEQFF.

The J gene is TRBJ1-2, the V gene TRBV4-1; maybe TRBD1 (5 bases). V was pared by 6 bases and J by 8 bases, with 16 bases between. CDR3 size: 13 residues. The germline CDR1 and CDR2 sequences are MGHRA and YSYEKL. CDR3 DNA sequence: TGCGCCAGCAGTGCCAGGGCGGGAGTAGGCTACACCTTC. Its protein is CASSARAGVGYTF.

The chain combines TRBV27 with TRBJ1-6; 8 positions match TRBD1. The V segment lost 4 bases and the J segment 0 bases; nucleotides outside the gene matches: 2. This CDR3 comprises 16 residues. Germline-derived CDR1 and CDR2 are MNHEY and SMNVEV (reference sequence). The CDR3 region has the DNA TGTGCCAGCAGTTCAGGACAGGGCTCCTATAATTCACCCCTCCACTTT. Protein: CASSSGQGSYNSPLHF.

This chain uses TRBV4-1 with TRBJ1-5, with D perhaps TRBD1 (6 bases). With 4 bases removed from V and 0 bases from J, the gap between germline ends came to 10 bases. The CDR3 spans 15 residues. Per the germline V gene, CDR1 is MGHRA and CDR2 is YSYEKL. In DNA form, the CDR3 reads TGCGCCAGCAGCCTGGACAGAAATAGCAATCAGCCCCAGCATTTT. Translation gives CASSLDRNSNQPQHF.

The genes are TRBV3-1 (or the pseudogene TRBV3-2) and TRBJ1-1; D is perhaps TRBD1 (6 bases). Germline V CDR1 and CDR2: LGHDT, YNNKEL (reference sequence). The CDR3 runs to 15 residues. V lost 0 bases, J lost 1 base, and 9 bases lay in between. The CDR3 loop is CASSQDTGRNTEAFF. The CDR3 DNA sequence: TGTGCCAGCAGCCAAGATACAGGGAGGAACACTGAAGCTTTCTTT.

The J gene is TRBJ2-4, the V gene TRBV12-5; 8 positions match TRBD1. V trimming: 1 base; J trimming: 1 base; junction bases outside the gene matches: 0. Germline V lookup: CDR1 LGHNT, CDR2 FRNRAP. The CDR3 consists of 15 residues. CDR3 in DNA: TGTGCTAGTGGTTTGGGACAGGGGGCCAAAAACATTCAGTACTTC. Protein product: CASGLGQGAKNIQYF.